The clone carrying this TCR beta chain was observed a few times. Its antigen is still unknown. TCRdb fed the reads into MiXCR, producing one record per CDR3 protein. The sample shows roughly 120,000 distinct CDR3 sequences, roughly a tenth of them seen only once. The data derive from a study of T cell repertoires in cytomegalovirus infection. Turning to the study itself: An indication of both CMV infection and matching HLA type came from public TCR beta signatures.

Germline CDR1 MGHRA, CDR2 YSYEKL. V was pared by 0 bases and J by 0 bases, with 14 bases between. CDR3 length equals 17 residues. The chain joins TRBV4-1 to TRBJ1-2; TRBD1 is a possible D gene (6 bases). The sequencing sample was made of PBMCs, sequenced either directly or after in vitro stimulation (not recorded which). The sequence derives from a human donor in good health (CMV status not recorded). Some clones in this sample may be carry-over from other donors' samples. In DNA, the CDR3 is TGCGCCAGCAGCCAAGACAGGGGCCTCCTCTCTAACTATGGCTACACCTTC. It encodes CASSQDRGLLSNYGYTF.